This TCR beta chain was documented in a study of identical twins. Study observations and caveats: The same donors were not followed; conclusions instead depended on cross-sectional statistical analysis.

In its sample, this clonotype was seen many times. Its antigen is currently unknown. TCRdb reanalysed the 5' RACE reads using MiXCR and keeps one entry per CDR3 protein. The sample contains roughly 710,000 distinct CDR3 sequences, around 6% of which appear only once. There are 16 residues in the CDR3. V was cut by 5 bases and J by 0 bases, with 11 bases left in between. Germline assignment: CDR1 MNHEY and CDR2 SMNVEV (reference sequence). Sequencing used naive T cells sorted from blood. The chain recombines TRBV27 with TRBJ2-6; TRBD1 might be the D (5 bases). This sequence was found in a man younger than 35 in good health. The CDR3 reads CASSLQGLSGANVLTF. For the CDR3, the DNA is TGTGCCAGCAGTCTCCAGGGTCTCTCTGGGGCCAACGTCCTGACTTTC.